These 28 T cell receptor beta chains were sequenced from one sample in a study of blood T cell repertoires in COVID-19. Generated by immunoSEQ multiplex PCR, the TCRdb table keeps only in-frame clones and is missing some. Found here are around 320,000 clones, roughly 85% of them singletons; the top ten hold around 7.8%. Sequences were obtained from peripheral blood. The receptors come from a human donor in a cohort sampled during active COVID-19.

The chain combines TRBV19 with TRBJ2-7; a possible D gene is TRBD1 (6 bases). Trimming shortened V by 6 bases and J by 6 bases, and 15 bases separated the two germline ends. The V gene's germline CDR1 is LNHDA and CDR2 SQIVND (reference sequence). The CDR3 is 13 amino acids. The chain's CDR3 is CASSLYRDGEQYF. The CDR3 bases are TGTGCCAGTAGCCTCTACAGGGACGGCGAGCAGTACTTC.

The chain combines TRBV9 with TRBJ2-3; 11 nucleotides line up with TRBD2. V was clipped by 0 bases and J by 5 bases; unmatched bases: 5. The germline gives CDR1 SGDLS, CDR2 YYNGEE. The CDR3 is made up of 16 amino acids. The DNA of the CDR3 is TGTGCCAGCAGCGTAGGCGATAGCGGGGGGGGAGATACGCAGTATTTT. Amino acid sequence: CASSVGDSGGGDTQYF.

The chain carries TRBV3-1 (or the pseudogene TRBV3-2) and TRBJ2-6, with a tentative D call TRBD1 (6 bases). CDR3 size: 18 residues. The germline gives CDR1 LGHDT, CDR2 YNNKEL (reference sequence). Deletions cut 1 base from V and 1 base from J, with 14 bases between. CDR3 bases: TGTGCCAGCAGCCAAGGACGACAGGTGTTATCTGGGGCCAACGTCCTGACTTTC. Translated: CASSQGRQVLSGANVLTF.

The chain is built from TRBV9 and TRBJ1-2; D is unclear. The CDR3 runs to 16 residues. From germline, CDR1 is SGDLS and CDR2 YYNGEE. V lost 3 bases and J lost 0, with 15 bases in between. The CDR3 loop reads CASSEREGMANYGYTF. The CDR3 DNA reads TGTGCCAGCAGCGAGAGAGAGGGTATGGCTAACTATGGCTACACCTTC.

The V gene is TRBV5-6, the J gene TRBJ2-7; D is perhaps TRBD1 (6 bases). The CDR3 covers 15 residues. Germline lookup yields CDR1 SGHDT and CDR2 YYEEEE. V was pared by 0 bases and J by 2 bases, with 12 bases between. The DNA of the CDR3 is TGTGCCAGCAGCTTGGGTGGGGACATCCCCTACGAGCAGTACTTC. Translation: CASSLGGDIPYEQYF.

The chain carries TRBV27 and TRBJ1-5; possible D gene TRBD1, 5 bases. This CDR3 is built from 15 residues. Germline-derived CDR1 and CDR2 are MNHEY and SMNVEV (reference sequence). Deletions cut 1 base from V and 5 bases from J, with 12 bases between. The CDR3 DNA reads TGTGCCAGCAGTTTATACGGGGGAGGGGATCAGCCCCAGCATTTT. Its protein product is CASSLYGGGDQPQHF.

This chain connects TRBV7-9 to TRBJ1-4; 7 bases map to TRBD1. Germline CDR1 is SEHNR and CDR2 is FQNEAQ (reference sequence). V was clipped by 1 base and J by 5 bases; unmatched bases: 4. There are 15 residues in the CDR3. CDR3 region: CASSLEAGGNEKLFF. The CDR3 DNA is TGTGCCAGCAGCTTAGAGGCAGGGGGGAATGAAAAACTGTTTTTT.

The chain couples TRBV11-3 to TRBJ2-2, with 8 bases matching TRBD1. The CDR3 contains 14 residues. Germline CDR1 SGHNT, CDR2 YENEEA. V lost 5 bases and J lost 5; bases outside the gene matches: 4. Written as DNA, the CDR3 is TGTGCCAGCAGCCCACGGACAGGGACCGGGGAGCTGTTTTTT. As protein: CASSPRTGTGELFF.

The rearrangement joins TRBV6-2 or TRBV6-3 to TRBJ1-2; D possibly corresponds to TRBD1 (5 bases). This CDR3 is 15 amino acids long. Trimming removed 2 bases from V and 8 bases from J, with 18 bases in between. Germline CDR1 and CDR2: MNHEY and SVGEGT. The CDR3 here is CASSYHTTSGLGYTF. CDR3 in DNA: TGTGCCAGCAGTTACCACACAACATCGGGACTCGGCTACACCTTC.

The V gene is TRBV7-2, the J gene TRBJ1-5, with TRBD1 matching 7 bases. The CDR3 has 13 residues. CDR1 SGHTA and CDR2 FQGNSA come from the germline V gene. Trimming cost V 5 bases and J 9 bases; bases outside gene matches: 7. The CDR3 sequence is CASSPPQGWPQHF. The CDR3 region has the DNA TGTGCCAGCAGCCCGCCACAGGGGTGGCCCCAGCATTTT.

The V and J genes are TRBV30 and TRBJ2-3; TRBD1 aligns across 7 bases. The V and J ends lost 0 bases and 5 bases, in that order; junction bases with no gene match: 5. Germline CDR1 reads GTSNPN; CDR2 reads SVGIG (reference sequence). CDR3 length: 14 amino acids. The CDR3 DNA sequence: TGTGCCTGGAGTGTAGGGGGCCTACGAGATACGCAGTATTTT. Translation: CAWSVGGLRDTQYF.

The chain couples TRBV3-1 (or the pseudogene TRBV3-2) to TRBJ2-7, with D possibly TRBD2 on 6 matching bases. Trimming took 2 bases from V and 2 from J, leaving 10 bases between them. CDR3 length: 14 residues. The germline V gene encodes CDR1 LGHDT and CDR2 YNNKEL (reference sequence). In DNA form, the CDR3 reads TGTGCCAGCAGCCAAACAGGACTAACCTACGAGCAGTACTTC. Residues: CASSQTGLTYEQYF.

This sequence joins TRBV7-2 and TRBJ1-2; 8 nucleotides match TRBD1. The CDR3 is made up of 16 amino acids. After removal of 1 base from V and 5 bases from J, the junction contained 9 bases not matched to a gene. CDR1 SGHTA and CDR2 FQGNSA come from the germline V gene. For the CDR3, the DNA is TGTGCCAGCAGCTTAGAGGGGGGCAGGGGGCGTTATGGCTACACCTTC. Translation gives CASSLEGGRGRYGYTF.

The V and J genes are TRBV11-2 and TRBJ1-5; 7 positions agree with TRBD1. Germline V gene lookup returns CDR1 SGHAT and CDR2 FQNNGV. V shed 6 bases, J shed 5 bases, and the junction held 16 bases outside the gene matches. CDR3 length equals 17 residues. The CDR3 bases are TGTGCCAGCAGTGTGTTATTCCGAAGACAGGGACATCAGCCCCAGCATTTT. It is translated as CASSVLFRRQGHQPQHF.

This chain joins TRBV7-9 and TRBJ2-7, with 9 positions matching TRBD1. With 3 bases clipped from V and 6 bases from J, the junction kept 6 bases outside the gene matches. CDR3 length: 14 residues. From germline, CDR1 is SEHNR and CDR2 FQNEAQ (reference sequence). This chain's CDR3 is CASSFELQGAEQYF. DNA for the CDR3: TGTGCCAGCAGCTTTGAATTACAGGGGGCCGAGCAGTACTTC.

The chain's CDR3 is CASSFVGRGLSNTEAFF. CDR3 DNA sequence: TGTGCCAGCAGTTTTGTCGGCAGGGGGCTCTCGAACACTGAAGCTTTCTTT. The chain couples TRBV27 to TRBJ1-1; 8 nucleotides align to TRBD1. CDR3 length: 17 residues. Germline trimming cut 3 bases from V and 1 base from J; bases unmatched to any gene: 10. Germline V gene lookup returns CDR1 MNHEY and CDR2 SMNVEV (reference sequence).

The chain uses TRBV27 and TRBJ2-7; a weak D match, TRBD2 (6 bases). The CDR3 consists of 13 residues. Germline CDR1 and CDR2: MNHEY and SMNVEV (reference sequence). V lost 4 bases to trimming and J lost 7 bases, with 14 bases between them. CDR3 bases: TGTGCCAGCAGTTCCTTCGGGGGTTATGAGCAGTACTTC. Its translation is CASSSFGGYEQYF.

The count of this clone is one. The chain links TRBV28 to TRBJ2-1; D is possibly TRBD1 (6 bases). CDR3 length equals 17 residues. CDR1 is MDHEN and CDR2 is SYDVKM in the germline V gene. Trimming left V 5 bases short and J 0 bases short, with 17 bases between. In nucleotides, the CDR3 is TGTGCCAGCAGTATTCAATCAGGGGCAAGCTCCTACAATGAGCAGTTCTTC. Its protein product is CASSIQSGASSYNEQFF.

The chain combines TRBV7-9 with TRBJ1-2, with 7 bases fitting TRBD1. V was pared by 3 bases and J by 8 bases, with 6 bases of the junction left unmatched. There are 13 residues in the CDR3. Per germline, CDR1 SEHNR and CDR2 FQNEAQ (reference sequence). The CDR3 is CASSLGQRRGYTF. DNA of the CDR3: TGTGCCAGCAGCTTGGGACAGCGAAGGGGCTACACCTTC.

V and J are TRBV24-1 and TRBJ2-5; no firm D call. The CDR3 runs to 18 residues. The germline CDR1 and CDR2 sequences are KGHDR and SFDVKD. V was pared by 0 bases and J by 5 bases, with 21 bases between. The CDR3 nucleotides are TGTGCCACCAGTGATTTGCGGTCGGCGGCTGGCGCGTCGGAGACCCAGTACTTC. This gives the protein CATSDLRSAAGASETQYF.

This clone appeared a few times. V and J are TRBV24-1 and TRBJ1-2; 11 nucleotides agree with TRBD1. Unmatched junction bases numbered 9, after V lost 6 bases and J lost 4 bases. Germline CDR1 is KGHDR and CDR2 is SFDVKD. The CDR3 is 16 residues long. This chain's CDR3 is CATSHQGQGGSYGYTF. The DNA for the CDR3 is TGTGCCACCAGTCACCAGGGACAGGGGGGTTCCTATGGCTACACCTTC.

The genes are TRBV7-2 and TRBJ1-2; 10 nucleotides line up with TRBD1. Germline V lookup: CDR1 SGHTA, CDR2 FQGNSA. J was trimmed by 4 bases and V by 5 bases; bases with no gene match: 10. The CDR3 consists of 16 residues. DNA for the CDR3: TGTGCCAGCAGCCGCCGACAGGGGGCGGTGGGCTATGGCTACACCTTC. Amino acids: CASSRRQGAVGYGYTF.

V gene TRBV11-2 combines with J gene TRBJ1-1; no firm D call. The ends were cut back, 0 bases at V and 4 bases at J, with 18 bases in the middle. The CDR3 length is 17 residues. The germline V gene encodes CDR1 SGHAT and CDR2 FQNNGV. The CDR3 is CASSLEGTQTQTTEAFF. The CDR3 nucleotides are TGTGCCAGCAGCTTAGAGGGCACCCAAACCCAAACCACTGAAGCTTTCTTT.

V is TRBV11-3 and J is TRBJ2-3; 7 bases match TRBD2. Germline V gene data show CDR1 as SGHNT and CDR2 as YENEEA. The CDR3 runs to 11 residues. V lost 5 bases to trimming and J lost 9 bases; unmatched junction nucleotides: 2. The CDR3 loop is CASSAGGTQYF. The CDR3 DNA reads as TGTGCCAGCAGCGCCGGGGGGACGCAGTATTTT.

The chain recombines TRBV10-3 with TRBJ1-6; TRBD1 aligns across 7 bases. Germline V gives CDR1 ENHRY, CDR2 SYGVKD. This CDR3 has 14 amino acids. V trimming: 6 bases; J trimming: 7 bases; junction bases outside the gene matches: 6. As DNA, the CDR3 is TGTGCCATCAGATTAGACAGGGTGAATTCACCCCTCCACTTT. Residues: CAIRLDRVNSPLHF.

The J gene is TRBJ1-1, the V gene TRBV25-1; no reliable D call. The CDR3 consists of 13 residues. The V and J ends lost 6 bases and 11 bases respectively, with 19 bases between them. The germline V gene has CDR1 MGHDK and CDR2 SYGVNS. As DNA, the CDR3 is TGTGCCAGCAGGGAAACGCCCCGCTTGGAGGCTTTCTTT. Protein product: CASRETPRLEAFF.

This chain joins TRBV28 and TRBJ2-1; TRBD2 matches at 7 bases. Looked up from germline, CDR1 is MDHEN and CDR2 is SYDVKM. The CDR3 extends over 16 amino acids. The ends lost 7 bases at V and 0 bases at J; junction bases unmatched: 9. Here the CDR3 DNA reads TGTGCCAGCACAAATAGCGGGTCGAGCTCCTACAATGAGCAGTTCTTC. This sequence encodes CASTNSGSSSYNEQFF.

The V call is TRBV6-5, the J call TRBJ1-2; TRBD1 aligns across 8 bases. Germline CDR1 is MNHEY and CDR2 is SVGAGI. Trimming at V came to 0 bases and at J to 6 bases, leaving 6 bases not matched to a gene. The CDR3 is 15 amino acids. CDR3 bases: TGTGCCAGCAGTTACTCGAACAGGGGGTGGGATGGCTACACCTTC. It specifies CASSYSNRGWDGYTF.